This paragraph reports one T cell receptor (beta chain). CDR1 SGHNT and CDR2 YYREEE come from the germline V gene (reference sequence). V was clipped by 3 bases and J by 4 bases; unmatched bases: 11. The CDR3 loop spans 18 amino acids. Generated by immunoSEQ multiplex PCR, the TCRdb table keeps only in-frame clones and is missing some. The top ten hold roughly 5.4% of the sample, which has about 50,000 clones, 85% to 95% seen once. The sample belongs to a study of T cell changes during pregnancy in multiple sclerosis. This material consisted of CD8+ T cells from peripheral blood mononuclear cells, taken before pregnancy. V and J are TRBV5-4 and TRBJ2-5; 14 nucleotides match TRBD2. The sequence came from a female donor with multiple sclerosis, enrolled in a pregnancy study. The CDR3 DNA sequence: TGTGCCAGCAGCTGGGGGGAGGGACTAGCGGGAGTAGCAGAGACCCAGTACTTC. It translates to CASSWGEGLAGVAETQYF. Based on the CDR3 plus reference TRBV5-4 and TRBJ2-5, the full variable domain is ETGVTQSPTHLIKTRGQQVTLRCSSQSGHNTVSWYQQALGQGPQFIFQYYREEENGRGNFPPRFSGLQFPNYSSELNVNALELDDSALYLCASSWGEGLAGVAETQYFGPGTRLLVL.